The T cell receptor beta chain described here comes from a study of T cells in Graves' hyperthyroidism and ophthalmopathy. Points from the study as a whole: Researchers found most expanded thyroid clonotypes above 0.001 in blood as well.

Ophthalmopathy patients had moderate-to-severe active disease, CAS ≥3, NOSPECS ≥4, and disease duration under 3 months. Patients were excluded because of uncontrolled infection, other autoimmune disease, pregnancy or lactation. Every diagnosis used clinical symptoms, serum thyroxine and TRAb, thyroid ultrasound and orbital computed tomography. This clonotype was picked up a small number of times. Its antigen remains unknown. Regions amplified from RNA transcripts were the TCR beta CDR3 regions. Researchers ran a first-round RT-PCR on the TCR CDR3 using the HTBI primer set. TCRdb passed the multiplex PCR reads through MiXCR, listing each CDR3 protein once. The sample has about 610,000 distinct CDR3 sequences; roughly 14% are singletons. Sequencing input: blood. The TCR originated in a woman between 40 and 55 years old with Graves' ophthalmopathy.

CDR3 in DNA: TGTGCCAGCAGCCAAGATCAGCCGACAGGGTTTTACACCGGGGAGCTGTTTTTT. It specifies CASSQDQPTGFYTGELFF. The chain joins TRBV4-2 to TRBJ2-2, with 7 bases aligning to TRBD1. The CDR3 contains 18 residues. J gave up 3 bases and V 0 bases, and 10 bases lay outside the gene matches. Per germline, CDR1 LGHNA and CDR2 YNFKEQ.